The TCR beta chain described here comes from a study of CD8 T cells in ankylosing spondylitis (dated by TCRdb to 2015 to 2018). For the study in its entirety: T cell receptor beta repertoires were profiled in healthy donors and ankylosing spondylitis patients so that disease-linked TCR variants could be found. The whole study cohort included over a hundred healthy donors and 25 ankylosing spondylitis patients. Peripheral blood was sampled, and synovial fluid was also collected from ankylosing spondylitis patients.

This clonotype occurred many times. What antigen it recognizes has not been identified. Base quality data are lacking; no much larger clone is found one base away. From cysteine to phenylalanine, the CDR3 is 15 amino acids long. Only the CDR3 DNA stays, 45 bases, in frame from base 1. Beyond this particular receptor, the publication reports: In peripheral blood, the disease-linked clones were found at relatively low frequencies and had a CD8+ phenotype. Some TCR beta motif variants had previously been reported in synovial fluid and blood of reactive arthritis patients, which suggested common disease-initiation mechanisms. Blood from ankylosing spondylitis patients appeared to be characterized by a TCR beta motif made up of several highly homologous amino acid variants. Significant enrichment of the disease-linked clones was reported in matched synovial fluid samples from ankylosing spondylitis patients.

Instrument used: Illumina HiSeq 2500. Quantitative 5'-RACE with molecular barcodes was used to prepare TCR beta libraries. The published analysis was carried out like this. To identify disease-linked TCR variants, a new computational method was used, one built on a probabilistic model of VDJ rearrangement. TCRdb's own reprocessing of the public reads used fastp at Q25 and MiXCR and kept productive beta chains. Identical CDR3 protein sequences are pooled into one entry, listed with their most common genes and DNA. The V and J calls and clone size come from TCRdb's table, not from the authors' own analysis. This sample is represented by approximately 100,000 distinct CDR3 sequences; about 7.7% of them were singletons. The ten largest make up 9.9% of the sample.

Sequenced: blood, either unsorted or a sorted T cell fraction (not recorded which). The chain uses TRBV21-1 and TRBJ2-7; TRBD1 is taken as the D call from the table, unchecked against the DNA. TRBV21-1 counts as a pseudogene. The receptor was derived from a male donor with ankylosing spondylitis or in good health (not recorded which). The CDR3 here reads CASSARDRGIHEQYF. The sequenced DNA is TGTGCCAGCAGCGCCCGGGACAGGGGTATCCACGAGCAGTACTTC.